These 10 T cell receptor beta chains were sequenced from one sample in a study of human CD8 memory T cell subsets. Generation of TCR beta libraries used UMI-labeled 5' RACE. Each CDR3 protein gets one entry in TCRdb, which reprocessed the 5' RACE reads and gives no DNA. The sample table includes under 4,500 distinct CDR3 sequences. Input material: CD8+ T cells from PBMCs. The receptor set was obtained from a human donor in good health.

The V gene is TRBV6-2 or TRBV6-3, the J gene TRBJ2-1; the D call of TRBD2 rests on TCRdb alone, since no DNA is present to check it. Germline CDR1 reads MNHEY; CDR2 reads SVGEGT. This CDR3 is 12 amino acids long. CDR3: CATGLAGDLQFF.

This clonotype counts as large (0.1 to 1%) by frequency. The rearrangement links TRBV7-9 to TRBJ2-7; absent DNA, TCRdb's TRBD1 call cannot be checked. In germline, CDR1 is SEHNR, CDR2 FQNEAQ (reference sequence). The CDR3 extends over 15 amino acids. The CDR3 reads CASNRGVEDSYEQYF. Filled out from reference TRBV7-9 and TRBJ2-7, the complete variable domain reads DTGVSQNPRHKITKRGQNVTFRCDPISEHNRLYWYRQTLGQGPEFLTYFQNEAQLEKSRLLSDRFSAERPKGSFSTLEIQRTEQGDSAMYLCASNRGVEDSYEQYFGPGTRLTVT.

This clonotype is called medium-sized based on its frequency. The rearrangement joins TRBV7-9 to TRBJ1-2. From germline, CDR1 is SEHNR and CDR2 FQNEAQ (reference sequence). The CDR3 covers 13 residues. The CDR3 spells CASTPSSSYGYTF.

The CDR3 loop reads CASSIEGTSYNEQFF. The V call is TRBV19, the J call TRBJ2-1; with no DNA, the TCRdb D assignment of TRBD2 cannot be verified. CDR1 is LNHDA, CDR2 SQIVND, per germline (reference sequence). The CDR3 contains 15 residues.

In terms of frequency, this clonotype is medium-sized. The V call is TRBV6-2 or TRBV6-3, the J call TRBJ1-1; TCRdb's assignment of TRBD1 cannot be checked, as there is no DNA. The CDR3 spans 13 residues. Germline CDR1 and CDR2: MNHEY and SVGEGT. The CDR3 region is CASVATVNTEAFF.

This clonotype is deemed medium-sized by its frequency. This chain uses TRBV28 with TRBJ1-1; the TRBD1 assignment by TCRdb is unverifiable without DNA. The V gene's germline CDR1 is MDHEN and CDR2 SYDVKM. The CDR3 sequence is 14 residues long. The chain's CDR3 is CASRVPGGYTEAFF.

By frequency, this clonotype registers medium-sized. V usage is TRBV28 and J usage is TRBJ2-7; TCRdb proposes TRBD2, but this gene call is untestable without DNA. The CDR3 has 14 amino acids. Germline CDR1 reads MDHEN; CDR2 reads SYDVKM. The CDR3 is CASSPAGLTLRQYF.

In terms of frequency, this clonotype is medium-sized. The genes are TRBV20-1 and TRBJ2-1; TCRdb indicates TRBD1, and absent DNA this call remains unverified. This CDR3 region has 12 residues. Germline CDR1 reads DFQATT; CDR2 reads SNEGSKA (reference sequence). The CDR3 loop reads CSSRGSYNEQFF.

The chain combines TRBV11-2 with TRBJ2-2; as DNA is missing, the TRBD2 call by TCRdb cannot be tested. The germline V gene has CDR1 SGHAT and CDR2 FQNNGV. CDR3 length: 17 residues. This CDR3 reads CASSSAGGPANTGELFF.

The chain joins TRBV5-4 to TRBJ1-1. The CDR3 runs to 13 residues. From germline, CDR1 is SGHNT and CDR2 YYREEE (reference sequence). CDR3: CASTHWLNTEAFF.